This T cell receptor (beta chain) originates from a study of cytomegalovirus exposure and HLA in healthy donors (dated 2017 in TCRdb). Background on the whole study: According to an earlier analysis of a few hundred of the donors, about 180 million T cells yielded 117 million unique TCR beta sequences and more than 250 Gb of sequence data. The number of donors typed differed by locus, with about 620-630 for A, B, C, DRB1 and DQB1, about 500 for DQA1, nearly 610 for DPA1, and some 450 for DPB1. Along with the roughly 670-subject first cohort, a separate validation cohort of around 120 different subjects was used. An earlier analysis of 587 of the donors applied high-throughput TCR beta sequencing to assess whether each TCR beta V gene segment acted as functional or pseudogenic. Among roughly 400 genotyped donors of the cohort, an average of roughly 230,000 unique TCR beta nucleotide sequences was sequenced per donor, of which approximately 19% were non-productive. HLA typing covered class I and class II loci at four-digit resolution. An early release that covered about 600 HLA-typed donors contained approximately 290 gigabases of sequencing data and about 84 million unique TCR sequences. Rather than using new phenotypic data, the later analysis identified candidate immune exposures from TCR beta sequences and from how often those sequences occurred across donors. Genome-wide SNP genotypes for about three fifths of the 666 donors were used in a later genetic analysis, which treated that subset as a discovery cohort. All discovery cohort repertoires had been generated using a single sequencing platform. To predict cytomegalovirus infection status, the study brought together high-throughput TCR immunosequencing, statistical association of individual TCRs with disease status, and machine learning. Donor age, sex, ethnicity and CMV serostatus were compiled together with the repertoire data. The study aimed to test whether signatures of past pathogen exposure could be identified by cataloging public T cell receptors. A later analysis re-analyzed previously published TCR beta repertoires from hundreds of donors and added high-resolution HLA genotyping to study TCR occurrence patterns. Among the roughly 380 genotyped donors, 75% to 90% belonged to the genetic ancestry cluster associated with self-reported Caucasian donors. The study used immunosequencing to profile the T cell repertoires of several hundred subjects and linked those repertoires to cytomegalovirus serostatus. Because of strong linkage in the cohort, roughly five DR-DQ haplotypes were treated as single units for association and clustering. General study outcomes and caveats: A cluster of highly shared sequence variants was judged likely to be a technical artifact of the sequencing pipeline. Three of the identified cytomegalovirus-associated TCR beta chains were confirmed in vitro to be specific for cytomegalovirus antigens. The authors suggested that the approach could potentially be generalized to other disease states and immunological phenotypes. Assigning TCR associations to individual alleles was difficult when HLA alleles, especially DR and DQ, strongly co-occurred. Sequencing depth was assumed to be roughly uniform across donors in the presence/absence analyses, though that assumption may not hold. In a later genetic analysis, a missense DCLRE1C variant was associated with V-gene and J-gene trimming of TCR beta chains, and the association was replicated in an independent cohort. Because counts were too low, approximately 15 rarely observed V segments, including chromosome 9 orphons, were excluded from the earlier analysis of 587 of the donors. Most CMV-associated TCR beta chains appeared to be HLA-restricted in a later analysis, and the HLA associations seemed to be driven largely by CMV exposure. Correlated functional status among segregating V segments might be attributable to linkage disequilibrium, but an unknown experimental factor could not be ruled out. Immune exposure information for the cohort was limited to CMV serostatus. Because some donors lacked HLA typing at each locus, the association tests relied only on the typed subset. In the study, approximately 160 TCR beta chains were listed as associated with cytomegalovirus. An earlier analysis of around 540 of the donors showed that most TCR beta V segments appeared in productive rearrangements either about 87% or about 30% of the time, which broadly matched IMGT annotations. According to a later analysis, TCR association rates differed among HLA loci, with DRB1 alleles showing the most associated TCRs and HLA-C alleles showing the fewest. The cohort was sequenced for TCR beta chains only, and without alpha or paired-chain data the features that could be detected were limited. According to a later genetic analysis, donors in an Asian-associated ancestry cluster had fewer N-insertions in productive TCRs than the approximately 650-donor mean. Because the 87-base-pair reads could not distinguish some IMGT-functional V segments, including TRBV6-2 and TRBV6-3, those segments were excluded. Compared with equally common non-associated chains, HLA-associated TCR beta chains in a later analysis were more clonally expanded and had lower generation probabilities. Specific HLA alleles were associated with 15,000 to 20,000 TCR beta sequences at a false discovery rate of 0.05 in a later analysis. A further reported finding was that TCR beta sequences accurately predicted the HLA-A and HLA-B alleles for most subjects in the first cohort. A later analysis reported that several top co-occurrence clusters appeared linked to parvovirus B19, influenza, CMV and Epstein-Barr virus. While some public TCRs were present in many individuals, most TCR sequences turned up only very rarely across donors. In both the original and validation cohorts, the classifier was reported to diagnose cytomegalovirus status with high specificity and sensitivity.

On this clone itself: The clone's antigen remains unknown. One base away there is no much larger clone; base qualities are not given.

The trim is 5 bases for V and 3 bases for J, with a gap of 17 bases between the germline ends. Per the germline V gene (reference sequence), LNHDA is the CDR1 and SQIVND is the CDR2. There are 15 amino acids in the CDR3, from cysteine to phenylalanine inclusive. The only DNA kept is the CDR3, 45 bases in frame from the first base. Library generation was performed with the immunoSEQ multiplex PCR assay. For the multiplex PCR, a mixture combining 60 forward primers for TCR Vbeta segments and 13 reverse primers for TCR Jbeta segments was used. A multiplex PCR assay on genomic DNA amplified the CDR3 region of rearranged TCR beta genes. Amplified TCR beta libraries were sequenced as 87-base-pair reads on the Illumina HiSeq System. Per the original workflow: In a later analysis, tens of millions of unique TCR beta chains were counted across the approximately 640 repertoires, and about 10 million of these chains were shared by at least two donors. Raw reads were error-corrected and collapsed into unique sequences with a nearest-neighbor algorithm that merged closely related sequences to remove PCR and sequencing errors. Alignment of CDR3 sequences to IMGT reference sequences was used to assign V, D and J gene segments. For a sequence to be retained, a match of at least six nucleotides was required to both a V gene segment and a J gene segment. Rearrangements were classified as productive when the CDR3 lacked stop codons and remained in frame with V and J, and all other rearrangements were classified as non-productive. Following IMGT convention, CDR3 was defined as the stretch from the second conserved V-encoded cysteine up to the conserved J-encoded phenylalanine. The earlier analysis of 500 to 600 of the donors excluded sequences that lacked an unambiguous match to a single V gene segment. In an earlier analysis of more than 500 of the donors, a V segment was called functional when productive rearrangements were above 56.7%, and segregating when the standard deviation between donors exceeded 5%. A statistical classification framework was built for diagnosing cytomegalovirus status from the catalog of TCR beta chain sequences. V and J gene assignment, in a later analysis, came from comparing TCR nucleotide sequences with IMGT/GENE-DB human TR gene sequences. In a later analysis, CDR3 sequences and most-parsimonious VDJ recombination scenarios were assigned using the TCRdist pipeline. In a later analysis, each TCR beta chain was defined by its CDR3 amino acid sequence together with its V-gene family, and reads without a unique V-gene family were excluded. In a later analysis, around 600 highly shared, low-generation-probability nucleotide sequences were removed to address suspected cross-contamination and a sequencing artifact. A later analysis calculated a clonal expansion index for each public chain from normalized within-repertoire ranks of inferred template counts. Generation probabilities in a later analysis came from a VDJ recombination model fitted to out-of-frame rearrangements, and those results were checked against IGoR. Hypergeometric tests were used in a later analysis to score TCR-TCR, TCR-HLA and TCR-CMV co-occurrence, with a repertoire-size bias correction applied to the TCR pairs. False discovery rates were estimated in a later analysis by permuting HLA or CMV assignments 20 times. In a later analysis, co-occurring TCRs were grouped with DBSCAN, and TCRdist sequence similarity was added when clustering was performed within HLA-allele-positive subsets. Repertoires with fewer than 30,000 or more than 120,000 public chains were left out of co-occurrence clustering, as were about five repertoires with anomalous nucleotide sharing. The source is immuneACCESS, and TCRdb retained only in-frame sequences with V and J called. Part of the clones is not carried over; for the studies checked, unresolved V genes explain less than half of this, and the remainder is unexplained. That table supplies the V and J calls and clone size; D and trimming were determined from the DNA. Counted in this sample were about 190,000 clones; 84% of them appeared once. The ten largest make up 0.25% to 0.3% of the sample.

The cohort comprised 666 healthy bone marrow donors. All cohort members were sampled while nominally healthy, although unrecorded immune exposures were likely present. The donor was CMV seronegative and was included in the group of 352 seronegative cohort members. Every donor gave a peripheral blood sample, and the peripheral blood mononuclear cells from that sample were used for TCR beta sequencing. Genomic DNA extraction from the blood cell samples was performed with the Qiagen DNeasy Blood Extraction Kit. The clonotype was recovered from a boy between 5 and 17 years old in good health and CMV-seronegative. Source material: PBMCs. The sequence links TRBV19 to TRBJ2-7; the D gene is perhaps TRBD2, on 6 matching bases. DNA sequence: TGTGCCAGTAGTGCTGCCCTACTAGCAGACTACGAGCAGTACTTC. Its product reads: CASSAALLADYEQYF.